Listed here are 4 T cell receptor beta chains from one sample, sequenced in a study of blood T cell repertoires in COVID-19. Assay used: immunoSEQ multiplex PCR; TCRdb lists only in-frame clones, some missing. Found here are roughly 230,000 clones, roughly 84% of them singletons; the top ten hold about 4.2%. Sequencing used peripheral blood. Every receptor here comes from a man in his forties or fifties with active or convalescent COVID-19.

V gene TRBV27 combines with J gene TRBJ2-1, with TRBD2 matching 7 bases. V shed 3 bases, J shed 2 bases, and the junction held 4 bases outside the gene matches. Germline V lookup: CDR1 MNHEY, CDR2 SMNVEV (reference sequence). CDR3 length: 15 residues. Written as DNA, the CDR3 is TGTGCCAGCAGTTTTGCGGGGGTAACCTACAATGAGCAGTTCTTC. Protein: CASSFAGVTYNEQFF.

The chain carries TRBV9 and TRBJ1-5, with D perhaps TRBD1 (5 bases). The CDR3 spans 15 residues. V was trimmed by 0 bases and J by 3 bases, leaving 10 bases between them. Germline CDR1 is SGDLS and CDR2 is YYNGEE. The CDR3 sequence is CASSVGGDYNQPQHF. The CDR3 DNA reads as TGTGCCAGCAGCGTAGGGGGGGATTACAATCAGCCCCAGCATTTT.

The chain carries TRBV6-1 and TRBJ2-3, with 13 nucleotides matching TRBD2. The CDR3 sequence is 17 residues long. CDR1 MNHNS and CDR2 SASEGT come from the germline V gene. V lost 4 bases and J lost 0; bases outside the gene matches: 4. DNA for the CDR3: TGTGCCAGCAGTGCGACTAGCGGGGGGATTAGCACAGATACGCAGTATTTT. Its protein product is CASSATSGGISTDTQYF.

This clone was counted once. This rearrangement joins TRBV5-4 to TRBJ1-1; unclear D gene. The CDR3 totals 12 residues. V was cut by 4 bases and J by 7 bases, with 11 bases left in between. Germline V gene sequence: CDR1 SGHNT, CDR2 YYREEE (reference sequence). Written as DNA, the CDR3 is TGTGCCAGCAGCCCGGGATGGGGTGAAGCTTTCTTT. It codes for CASSPGWGEAFF.